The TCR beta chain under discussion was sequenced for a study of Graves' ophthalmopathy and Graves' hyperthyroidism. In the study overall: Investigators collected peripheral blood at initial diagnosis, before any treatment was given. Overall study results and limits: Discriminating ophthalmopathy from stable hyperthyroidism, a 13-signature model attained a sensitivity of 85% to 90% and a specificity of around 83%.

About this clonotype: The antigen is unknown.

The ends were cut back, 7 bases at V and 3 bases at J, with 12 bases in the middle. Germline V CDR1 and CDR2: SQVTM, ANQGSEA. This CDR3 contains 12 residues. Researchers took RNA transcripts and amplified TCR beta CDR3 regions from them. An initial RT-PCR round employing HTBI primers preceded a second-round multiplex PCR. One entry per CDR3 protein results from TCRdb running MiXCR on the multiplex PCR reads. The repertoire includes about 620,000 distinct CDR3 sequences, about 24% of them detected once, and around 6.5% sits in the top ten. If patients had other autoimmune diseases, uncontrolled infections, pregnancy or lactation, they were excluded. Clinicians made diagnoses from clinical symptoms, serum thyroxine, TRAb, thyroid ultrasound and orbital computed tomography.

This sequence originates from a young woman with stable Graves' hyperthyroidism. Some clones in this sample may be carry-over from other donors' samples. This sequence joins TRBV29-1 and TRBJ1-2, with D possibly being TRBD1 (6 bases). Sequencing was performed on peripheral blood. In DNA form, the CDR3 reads TGCAGCGCGTCGACAGGTGACTATGGCTACACCTTC. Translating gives CSASTGDYGYTF.